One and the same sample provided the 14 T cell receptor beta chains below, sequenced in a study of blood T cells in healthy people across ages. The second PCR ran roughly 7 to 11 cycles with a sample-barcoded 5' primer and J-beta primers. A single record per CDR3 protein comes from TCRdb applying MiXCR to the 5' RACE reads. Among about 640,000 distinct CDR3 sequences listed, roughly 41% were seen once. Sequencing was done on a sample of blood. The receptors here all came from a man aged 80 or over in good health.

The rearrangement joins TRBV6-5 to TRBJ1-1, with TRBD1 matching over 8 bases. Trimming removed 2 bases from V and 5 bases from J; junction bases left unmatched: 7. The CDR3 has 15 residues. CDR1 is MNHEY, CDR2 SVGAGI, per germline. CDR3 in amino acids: CASSYTGQGRTEAFF. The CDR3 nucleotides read TGTGCCAGCAGTTACACTGGACAGGGCAGGACTGAAGCTTTCTTT.

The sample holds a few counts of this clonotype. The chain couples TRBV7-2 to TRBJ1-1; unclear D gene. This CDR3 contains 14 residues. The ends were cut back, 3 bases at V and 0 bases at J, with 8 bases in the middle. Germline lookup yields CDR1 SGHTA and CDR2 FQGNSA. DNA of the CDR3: TGTGCCAGCAGCTTCCAGCCCATGAACACTGAAGCTTTCTTT. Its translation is CASSFQPMNTEAFF. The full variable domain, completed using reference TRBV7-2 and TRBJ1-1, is GAGVSQSPSNKVTEKGKDVELRCDPISGHTALYWYRQSLGQGLEFLIYFQGNSAPDKSGLPSDRFSAERTGGSVSTLTIQRTQQEDSAVYLCASSFQPMNTEAFFGQGTRLTVV.

The chain's CDR3 is CASSLGHESNPDYEQYF. The CDR3 DNA sequence: TGTGCCAGCAGCTTGGGGCACGAGTCCAATCCCGATTACGAGCAGTACTTC. This chain links TRBV7-2 with TRBJ2-7, with a weak D call TRBD1 (5 bases). This CDR3 is built from 17 residues. Germline lookup yields CDR1 SGHTA and CDR2 FQGNSA. V lost 3 bases to trimming and J lost 4 bases, with 22 bases between them.

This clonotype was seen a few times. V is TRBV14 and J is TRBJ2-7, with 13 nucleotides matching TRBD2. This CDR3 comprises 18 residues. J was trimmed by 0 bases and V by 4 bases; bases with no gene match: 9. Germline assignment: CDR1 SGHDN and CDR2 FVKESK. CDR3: CASSLRTSGGSISYEQYF. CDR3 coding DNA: TGTGCCAGCAGCCTGCGGACTAGCGGGGGTTCTATCTCCTACGAGCAGTACTTC. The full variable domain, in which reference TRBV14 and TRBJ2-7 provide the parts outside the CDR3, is EAGVTQFPSHSVIEKGQTVTLRCDPISGHDNLYWYRRVMGKEIKFLLHFVKESKQDESGMPNNRFLAERTGGTYSTLKVQPAELEDSGVYFCASSLRTSGGSISYEQYFGPGTRLTVT.

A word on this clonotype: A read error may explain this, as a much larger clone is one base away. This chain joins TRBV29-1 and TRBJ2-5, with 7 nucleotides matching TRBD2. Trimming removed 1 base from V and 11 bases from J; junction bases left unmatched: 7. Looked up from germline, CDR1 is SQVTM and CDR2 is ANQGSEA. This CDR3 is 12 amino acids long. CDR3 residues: CSVEGTSGEQYF. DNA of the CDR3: TGCAGCGTTGAAGGGACTAGTGGTGAGCAGTACTTC.

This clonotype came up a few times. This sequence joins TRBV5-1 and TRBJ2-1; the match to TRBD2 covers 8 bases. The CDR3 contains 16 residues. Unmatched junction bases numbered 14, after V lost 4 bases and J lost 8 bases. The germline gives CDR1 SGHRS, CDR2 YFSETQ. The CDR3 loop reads CASSKGLDLYSDEQFF. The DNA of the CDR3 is TGCGCCAGCAGCAAGGGACTAGATCTGTACAGTGATGAGCAGTTCTTC.

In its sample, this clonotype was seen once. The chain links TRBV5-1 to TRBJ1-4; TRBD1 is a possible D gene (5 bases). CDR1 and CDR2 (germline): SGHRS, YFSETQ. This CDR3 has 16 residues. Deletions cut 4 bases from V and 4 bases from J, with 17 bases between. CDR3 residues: CASSRDYGYGNEKLFF. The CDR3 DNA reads TGCGCCAGCAGCCGGGACTACGGTTATGGTAATGAAAAACTGTTTTTT.

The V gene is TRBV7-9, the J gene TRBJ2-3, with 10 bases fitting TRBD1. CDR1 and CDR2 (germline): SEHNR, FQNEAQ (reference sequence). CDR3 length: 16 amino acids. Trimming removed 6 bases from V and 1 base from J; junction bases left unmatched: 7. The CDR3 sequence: CASSKTGTGGTDTQYF. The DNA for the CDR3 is TGTGCCAGCAGTAAAACCGGGACAGGGGGCACAGATACGCAGTATTTT.

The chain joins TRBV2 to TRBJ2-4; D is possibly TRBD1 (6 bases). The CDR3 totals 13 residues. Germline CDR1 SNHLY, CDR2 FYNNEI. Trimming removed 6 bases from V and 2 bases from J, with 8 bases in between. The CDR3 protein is CASRGQTKNIQYF. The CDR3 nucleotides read TGTGCCAGCAGGGGACAAACCAAAAACATTCAGTACTTC.

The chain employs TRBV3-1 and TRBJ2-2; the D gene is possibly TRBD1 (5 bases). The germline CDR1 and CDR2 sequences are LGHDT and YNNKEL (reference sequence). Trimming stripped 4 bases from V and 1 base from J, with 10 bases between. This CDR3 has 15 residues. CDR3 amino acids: CASSRLGQNTGELFF. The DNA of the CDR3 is TGTGCCAGCAGCCGGCTCGGACAGAACACCGGGGAGCTGTTTTTT.

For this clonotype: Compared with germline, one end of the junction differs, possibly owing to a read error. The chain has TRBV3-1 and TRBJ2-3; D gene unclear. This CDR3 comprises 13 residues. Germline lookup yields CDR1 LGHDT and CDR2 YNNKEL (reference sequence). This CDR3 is CASSYTSTETQYF. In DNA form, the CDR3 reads TGTGCCAGCAGCTACACAAGCACAGAGACGCAGTATTTT.

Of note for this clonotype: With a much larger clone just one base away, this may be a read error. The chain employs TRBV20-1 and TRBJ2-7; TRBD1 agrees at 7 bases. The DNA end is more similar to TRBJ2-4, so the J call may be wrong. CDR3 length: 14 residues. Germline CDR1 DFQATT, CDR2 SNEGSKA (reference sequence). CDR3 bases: TGCAGTGCTAAGTCCGGGACAGTCGGAGACATTCAGTACTTC. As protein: CSAKSGTVGDIQYF.

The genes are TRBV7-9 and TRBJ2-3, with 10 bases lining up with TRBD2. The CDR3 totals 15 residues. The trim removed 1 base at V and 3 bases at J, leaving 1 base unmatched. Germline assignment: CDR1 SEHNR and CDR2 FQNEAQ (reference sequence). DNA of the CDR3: TGTGCCAGCAGCTTAGAGGGACTAGCGACAGATACGCAGTATTTT. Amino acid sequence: CASSLEGLATDTQYF.

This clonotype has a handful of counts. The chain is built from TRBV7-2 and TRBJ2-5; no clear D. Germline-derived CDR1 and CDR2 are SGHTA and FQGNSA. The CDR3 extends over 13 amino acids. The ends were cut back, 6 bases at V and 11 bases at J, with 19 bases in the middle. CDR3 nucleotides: TGTGCCAGCAGTTGGACGCAGTACAATGAGCAGTACTTC. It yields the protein CASSWTQYNEQYF. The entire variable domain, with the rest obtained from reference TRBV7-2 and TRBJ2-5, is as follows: GAGVSQSPSNKVTEKGKDVELRCDPISGHTALYWYRQSLGQGLEFLIYFQGNSAPDKSGLPSDRFSAERTGGSVSTLTIQRTQQEDSAVYLCASSWTQYNEQYFGPGTRLLVL.